The 22 T cell receptor beta chains listed next were all sequenced from one sample in a study of cytomegalovirus exposure and HLA in healthy donors. The study ran its PCR with 60 Vbeta and 13 Jbeta primers. Libraries were prepared by immunoSEQ multiplex PCR; TCRdb keeps only in-frame clonotypes and omits some of them. The sample carries fewer than 55,000 clones, approximately 70% recorded once. Input material: PBMCs. These receptors all stem from a woman aged 45 to 65 in good health and CMV-seropositive.

The chain uses TRBV11-2 and TRBJ1-1; possible D gene TRBD1, 5 bases. V was pared by 1 base and J by 11 bases, with 14 bases between. The germline V gene has CDR1 SGHAT and CDR2 FQNNGV. CDR3 size: 13 residues. This CDR3 is CASSLGGDEWAFF. The CDR3, as DNA: TGTGCCAGCAGCTTAGGGGGGGACGAGTGGGCTTTCTTT.

This clone has a handful of counts. The V gene is TRBV5-4, the J gene TRBJ1-3; 7 bases are shared with TRBD1. From germline, CDR1 is SGHNT and CDR2 YYREEE (reference sequence). This CDR3 has 17 residues. After removal of 2 bases from V and 0 bases from J, the junction contained 8 bases not matched to a gene. The CDR3 sequence is CASSFGAGGPSGNTIYF. CDR3 DNA: TGTGCCAGCAGCTTCGGGGCAGGGGGGCCCTCTGGAAACACCATATATTTT.

V is TRBV19 and J is TRBJ1-2; possible D gene TRBD1, 5 bases. V was trimmed by 3 bases and J by 4 bases, leaving 9 bases between them. CDR3 length equals 13 residues. The germline CDR1 and CDR2 sequences are LNHDA and SQIVND (reference sequence). The CDR3 nucleotides read TGTGCCAGTAGTATGGGGGGATTCTATGGCTACACCTTC. Translation gives CASSMGGFYGYTF.

The chain links TRBV6-1 to TRBJ2-7; possibly TRBD2 for D (6 bases). Germline CDR1 and CDR2: MNHNS and SASEGT. The ends were cut back, 1 base at V and 3 bases at J, with 16 bases in the middle. The CDR3 covers 16 residues. CDR3 region: CASSEGLVGLNYEQYF. The CDR3, as DNA: TGTGCCAGCAGTGAAGGATTGGTGGGACTTAACTACGAGCAGTACTTC.

V gene TRBV7-9 combines with J gene TRBJ2-3; 7 bases are shared with TRBD2. Losses at the gene ends were 10 bases for V and 2 bases for J; bases not matched to a gene: 9. CDR1 is SEHNR, CDR2 FQNEAQ, per germline (reference sequence). The CDR3 runs to 14 residues. The CDR3 DNA reads as TGTGCCACAATGGGGCTAGCGGCCACAGATACGCAGTATTTT. Translating it yields CATMGLAATDTQYF.

The chain has TRBV18 and TRBJ1-4, with D perhaps matching TRBD1 (6 bases). Trimming removed 5 bases at V and 4 bases at J, with 11 bases between. This CDR3 is built from 14 residues. From germline, CDR1 is KGHSH and CDR2 LQKENI. The CDR3 DNA is TGTGCCAGCTCATTCGGGACATTTAATGAAAAACTGTTTTTT. Protein sequence: CASSFGTFNEKLFF. Together with reference TRBV18 and TRBJ1-4, the CDR3 gives the full variable domain: NAGVMQNPRHLVRRRGQEARLRCSPMKGHSHVYWYRQLPEEGLKFMVYLQKENIIDESGMPKERFSAEFPKEGPSILRIQQVVRGDSAAYFCASSFGTFNEKLFFGSGTQLSVL.

V usage is TRBV7-2 and J usage is TRBJ1-4; D uncertain. Trimming shortened V by 5 bases and J by 3 bases, and 16 bases separated the two germline ends. The CDR3 spans 16 residues. Germline V CDR1 and CDR2: SGHTA, FQGNSA. The DNA for the CDR3 is TGTGCCAGCAGCCCCCCTTACCGGGTTCCTAATGAAAAACTGTTTTTT. Translated, it gives CASSPPYRVPNEKLFF.

In DNA, the CDR3 is TGTGCCAGCAGCCCCTTTGGACAGGGGGCCAACGTCCTGACTTTC. As protein: CASSPFGQGANVLTF. The rearrangement links TRBV2 to TRBJ2-6; tentatively, D is TRBD1 (6 bases). CDR1 and CDR2 (germline): SNHLY, FYNNEI. The V and J ends lost 6 bases and 4 bases respectively, with 13 bases between them. The length of the CDR3 is 15 residues.

This chain links TRBV9 with TRBJ2-1; 7 bases map to TRBD2. After removal of 4 bases from V and 7 bases from J, the junction contained 5 bases not matched to a gene. Germline CDR1 and CDR2: SGDLS and YYNGEE. The length of the CDR3 is 13 residues. CDR3 in DNA: TGTGCCAGCAGCCCTCAGGGAGGGAATGAGCAGTTCTTC. This gives the protein CASSPQGGNEQFF.

A single count supports this clone. This chain links TRBV18 with TRBJ1-1, with D hard to call. Germline-derived CDR1 and CDR2 are KGHSH and LQKENI. Trimming removed 2 bases at V and 8 bases at J, with 15 bases between. The CDR3 runs 14 residues. The CDR3 loop reads CASSPGRRETEAFF. The CDR3 nucleotides read TGTGCCAGCTCACCAGGCAGGAGGGAGACCGAAGCTTTCTTT.

This clone was observed a handful of times. CDR3 in amino acids: CASSSGQGARGNTEAFF. In nucleotides, the CDR3 is TGTGCCAGCAGCTCAGGACAGGGGGCGCGTGGGAACACTGAAGCTTTCTTT. The V gene is TRBV5-4, the J gene TRBJ1-1; 11 nucleotides agree with TRBD1. V gave up 3 bases and J gave up 1 base; unmatched junction bases: 8. Germline lookup yields CDR1 SGHNT and CDR2 YYREEE (reference sequence). The length of the CDR3 is 17 residues.

V is TRBV28 and J is TRBJ2-1; D uncertain. Germline lookup yields CDR1 MDHEN and CDR2 SYDVKM. The V end was cut by 6 bases, the J end by 4 bases, with 16 bases between. The CDR3 is made up of 15 amino acids. The CDR3 bases are TGTGCCAGCAGCCAAGGTTACTATCGGTACAATGAGCAGTTCTTC. It is translated as CASSQGYYRYNEQFF.

The V and J genes are TRBV4-1 and TRBJ2-7; D call uncertain. Germline CDR1 MGHRA, CDR2 YSYEKL. With 1 base removed from V and 0 bases from J, the gap between germline ends came to 7 bases. There are 14 residues in the CDR3. The CDR3 DNA reads as TGCGCCAGCAGCCAAGCTGAGTCCTCCTACGAGCAGTACTTC. Translating it yields CASSQAESSYEQYF.

The chain has TRBV5-4 and TRBJ1-2; 7 bases line up with TRBD1. The CDR3 extends over 15 amino acids. Trimming cost V 5 bases and J 7 bases; bases outside gene matches: 14. CDR1 and CDR2 (germline): SGHNT, YYREEE (reference sequence). CDR3 amino acids: CASSSRDREYGGYTF. The DNA of the CDR3 is TGTGCCAGCAGTTCCCGTGACAGGGAATACGGTGGCTACACCTTC.

The rearrangement links TRBV9 to TRBJ2-3, with 7 bases matching TRBD2. J was trimmed by 5 bases and V by 0 bases; bases with no gene match: 6. CDR1 is SGDLS and CDR2 is YYNGEE in the germline V gene. This CDR3 has 15 amino acids. In nucleotides, the CDR3 is TGTGCCAGCAGCGTAGACGGGGGGTGGGTAGATACGCAGTATTTT. Residues: CASSVDGGWVDTQYF.

Ten or more counts support this clone. The V call is TRBV6-1, the J call TRBJ2-3; D not certain. Between the trimmed V and J ends, which lost 7 bases and 0 bases, there was a span of 5 bases. CDR1 and CDR2 from the germline V gene are MNHNS and SASEGT. The CDR3 loop spans 12 amino acids. The CDR3 is CASTGSTDTQYF. DNA of the CDR3: TGTGCCAGCACCGGGAGCACAGATACGCAGTATTTT.

The chain is built from TRBV14 and TRBJ2-1; 14 nucleotides line up with TRBD2. The CDR3 has 15 residues. V was pared by 4 bases and J by 8 bases, with 4 bases of the junction left unmatched. Germline V CDR1 and CDR2: SGHDN, FVKESK. The CDR3 DNA reads TGTGCCAGCAGCCGGGGACTAGCGGGAGCATATGAGCAGTTCTTC. This encodes CASSRGLAGAYEQFF.

This sequence joins TRBV7-3 and TRBJ1-1; D remains unclear. Germline V CDR1 and CDR2: SGHTA, FQGTGA. The CDR3 loop spans 13 amino acids. Trimming shortened V by 2 bases and J by 6 bases, and 10 bases separated the two germline ends. CDR3 protein: CASSLDGESEAFF. The CDR3 nucleotides read TGTGCCAGCAGCTTAGACGGGGAATCTGAAGCTTTCTTT.

The chain joins TRBV5-1 to TRBJ2-7, with D maybe TRBD1 (6 bases). Per the germline V gene, CDR1 is SGHRS and CDR2 is YFSETQ. Deletions cut 0 bases from V and 6 bases from J, with 13 bases between. The CDR3 loop spans 14 amino acids. CDR3 DNA sequence: TGCGCCAGCAGCTTGGCCGGACAGCAGGTCGAGCAGTACTTC. Translating it yields CASSLAGQQVEQYF.

V gene TRBV27 combines with J gene TRBJ1-3; no definite D call. V was trimmed by 6 bases and J by 0 bases, leaving 12 bases between them. Germline assignment: CDR1 MNHEY and CDR2 SMNVEV (reference sequence). This CDR3 is built from 15 residues. The CDR3 region is CASSPGIISGNTIYF. CDR3 coding DNA: TGTGCCAGCAGCCCGGGAATTATCTCTGGAAACACCATATATTTT.

DNA of the CDR3: TGTGCCAGCCGACTCCTTTCCTCCGGGACAGGGCAGTATTTT. Amino acid sequence: CASRLLSSGTGQYF. This chain joins TRBV27 and TRBJ2-3; 8 nucleotides align to TRBD1. Per germline, CDR1 MNHEY and CDR2 SMNVEV (reference sequence). V shed 8 bases, J shed 11 bases, and the junction held 15 bases outside the gene matches. The CDR3 is 14 residues long.

This clone was found once. The rearrangement joins TRBV27 to TRBJ2-1, with a possible D match to TRBD2 (7 bases). Per the germline V gene, CDR1 is MNHEY and CDR2 is SMNVEV (reference sequence). CDR3 size: 18 residues. With 3 bases removed from V and 0 bases from J, the gap between germline ends came to 18 bases. The CDR3 is CASSFRVRGGGSYNEQFF. CDR3 coding DNA: TGTGCCAGCAGTTTCAGGGTGAGGGGAGGGGGCTCCTACAATGAGCAGTTCTTC.